This TCR beta chain derives from a study of spatial heterogeneity in lung cancer. Study at large: An average of more than ten raw reads was observed per unique TCR and UMI combination.

This clonotype was seen many times. Its antigen remains unidentified. The CDR3 loop spans 15 amino acids. The V gene lost 5 bases and the J gene lost 2 bases, with 10 bases spanning the gap. CDR1 is SGHAT and CDR2 is FQDESV in the germline V gene (reference sequence). Study-wide results and caveats: Mutation tallies in tumors tracked expanded intratumoral alpha and beta TCR counts.

Time point meaning: sample taken at primary tumor resection. Tumor, nontumor lung or frozen PBMC supplied whole RNA, sequenced without sorting. TCRdb reprocessed the 5' RACE reads with MiXCR, giving one entry per CDR3 protein. The repertoire includes over 10,000 distinct CDR3 sequences, under 6.5% of them detected once, and about 35% sits in the top ten. The chain has TRBV11-1 and TRBJ2-6; D remains unclear. This clonotype was obtained from a male donor with early-stage non-small cell lung cancer. Here the sequenced sample was lung tumor tissue, taken at surgery. The CDR3 nucleotides are TGTGCCAGCAGCACCCTAGGTGCTGGGGCCAACGTCCTGACTTTC. This encodes CASSTLGAGANVLTF.